This record looks at one T cell receptor (beta chain) sequence and its context. The data are from a study of blood T cells in healthy people across ages. The V gene lost 6 bases and the J gene lost 0 bases, with 18 bases spanning the gap. From germline, CDR1 is MNHEY and CDR2 SVGAGI. This CDR3 is built from 16 residues. The study drew donors from healthy Caucasian individuals in Russia aged 6 to 90. They isolated at least 6 million PBMCs from each sample. Together with a sample-barcoded 5' primer, a J-beta primer mix was included in a second PCR lasting about 7 to 12 cycles. TCRdb reprocessed the 5' RACE reads with MiXCR, giving one entry per CDR3 protein. The sample includes over 1,200,000 distinct CDR3 sequences, approximately 63% of them seen just once.

The chain has TRBV6-5 and TRBJ2-7; D may be TRBD2 (5 bases). Sequencing was done on a sample of blood. The receptor comes from a man younger than 35 in good health. In nucleotides, the CDR3 is TGTGCCAGCAGCCTAGCTGCGAGACGGGGCTCCTACGAGCAGTACTTC. This gives the protein CASSLAARRGSYEQYF.